The 22 T cell receptor beta chains presented below share a single source sample, sequenced in a study of blood T cell repertoires in COVID-19. Here immunoSEQ multiplex PCR was the method, and the copy in TCRdb shows in-frame clones only, minus some. The repertoire holds around 260,000 clones, with roughly 89% as singletons. Source material: peripheral blood. The source of these receptors is a man younger than 45 with acute or convalescent COVID-19.

The chain has TRBV30 and TRBJ1-2; 7 bases map to TRBD1. V was clipped by 2 bases and J by 6 bases; unmatched bases: 12. This CDR3 contains 15 residues. Germline CDR1 and CDR2: GTSNPN and SVGIG (reference sequence). The CDR3 reads CAWSISVDRWHGYTF. In DNA, the CDR3 is TGTGCCTGGAGTATCTCCGTGGACAGGTGGCATGGCTACACCTTC.

The gene calls are TRBV19 and TRBJ2-5; tentative D call: TRBD1 (5 bases). CDR1 is LNHDA and CDR2 is SQIVND in the germline V gene (reference sequence). Trimming took off 3 bases at V and 4 bases at J, with 15 bases between the two ends. This CDR3 contains 15 residues. CDR3 protein: CASSIPQGSAETQYF. The CDR3 DNA reads as TGTGCCAGTAGTATCCCTCAGGGCAGCGCAGAGACCCAGTACTTC.

This sequence joins TRBV5-1 and TRBJ1-1, with TRBD1 matching 8 bases. The length of the CDR3 is 16 residues. Per germline, CDR1 SGHRS and CDR2 YFSETQ. The J segment lost 2 bases and the V segment lost 4 bases, leaving 10 bases of the junction unmatched. DNA of the CDR3: TGCGCCAGCAGCCCCACCCCGGACAGGGTTAACACTGAAGCTTTCTTT. Amino acids: CASSPTPDRVNTEAFF.

This chain joins TRBV9 and TRBJ1-5; TRBD1 is a possible D gene (6 bases). The germline V gene has CDR1 SGDLS and CDR2 YYNGEE. The CDR3 has 20 residues. V lost 4 bases to trimming and J lost 0 bases, with 26 bases between them. This chain's CDR3 is CASSPRLPGEHPYSNQPQHF. The CDR3 region has the DNA TGTGCCAGCAGCCCCCGGCTTCCAGGGGAGCATCCCTATAGCAATCAGCCCCAGCATTTT.

This chain joins TRBV27 and TRBJ1-4, with 7 bases identical to TRBD1. The length of the CDR3 is 15 residues. Germline CDR1 and CDR2: MNHEY and SMNVEV (reference sequence). Unmatched junction bases numbered 5, after V lost 2 bases and J lost 5 bases. This CDR3 reads CASSLGGQPNEKLFF. CDR3 nucleotides: TGTGCCAGCAGTTTAGGGGGACAGCCAAATGAAAAACTGTTTTTT.

For the CDR3, the DNA is TGTGCCAGCAGCTTCACAGGGGGCCCGATGGATGGCTACACCTTC. It specifies CASSFTGGPMDGYTF. The rearrangement links TRBV7-3 to TRBJ1-2; 9 bases match TRBD1. This CDR3 region has 15 residues. V lost 3 bases and J lost 6; bases outside the gene matches: 8. Looked up from germline, CDR1 is SGHTA and CDR2 is FQGTGA.

The table lists this clone with a count of one. The V call is TRBV4-1, the J call TRBJ2-1; D perhaps matches TRBD1 (6 bases). The V gene's germline CDR1 is MGHRA and CDR2 YSYEKL. Trimming took 0 bases from V and 4 from J, leaving 13 bases between them. The CDR3 totals 16 residues. The CDR3 protein is CASSQDGGQSYNEQFF. Here the CDR3 DNA reads TGCGCCAGCAGCCAAGATGGGGGACAAAGTTACAATGAGCAGTTCTTC.

The V and J genes are TRBV6-5 and TRBJ1-1; D is ambiguous. V was shortened by 6 bases and J by 3 bases, with 14 bases between the two germline ends. This CDR3 is built from 14 residues. In germline, CDR1 is MNHEY, CDR2 SVGAGI. The CDR3 loop reads CASRATVKDTEAFF. The CDR3 DNA reads TGTGCCAGCAGGGCTACAGTTAAGGACACTGAAGCTTTCTTT.

This chain links TRBV28 with TRBJ1-2, with TRBD1 matching 10 bases. The CDR3 totals 16 residues. Germline trimming cut 7 bases from V and 4 bases from J; bases unmatched to any gene: 12. The V gene's germline CDR1 is MDHEN and CDR2 SYDVKM. The CDR3: CASTFSGTGVTYGYTF. As DNA, the CDR3 is TGTGCCAGCACGTTTTCCGGGACAGGGGTCACCTATGGCTACACCTTC.

V is TRBV18 and J is TRBJ1-4; D not resolved. Trimming removed 0 bases from V and 2 bases from J, with 16 bases in between. The CDR3 contains 18 residues. Germline V gene lookup returns CDR1 KGHSH and CDR2 LQKENI. CDR3 coding DNA: TGTGCCAGCTCACCACCGGGAATCGGGGAGGGCACTAATGAAAAACTGTTTTTT. Translated: CASSPPGIGEGTNEKLFF.

The chain carries TRBV6-6 and TRBJ2-3; TRBD2 aligns across 7 bases. There are 16 residues in the CDR3. After removal of 6 bases from V and 6 bases from J, the junction contained 15 bases not matched to a gene. Germline V CDR1 and CDR2: MNHNY, SVGAGI (reference sequence). The CDR3 region is CASRGRYRREGDTQYF. The CDR3 DNA reads TGTGCCAGCAGAGGTCGATATCGGAGGGAGGGGGATACGCAGTATTTT.

V is TRBV11-2 and J is TRBJ1-2; D unclear. The CDR3 runs 14 residues. V was cut by 5 bases and J by 8 bases, with 18 bases left in between. The germline V gene encodes CDR1 SGHAT and CDR2 FQNNGV. The CDR3 region has the DNA TGTGCCAGCAGCCCCCGCGTAAGTGGAGGAGGCTACACCTTC. Encoded protein: CASSPRVSGGGYTF.

The chain carries TRBV7-3 and TRBJ2-1, with a tentative D call TRBD2 (6 bases). The CDR3 spans 13 residues. V lost 5 bases and J lost 7, with 12 bases in between. CDR1 is SGHTA, CDR2 FQGTGA, per germline. The CDR3 DNA follows: TGTGCCAGCAGCACCTCGCGGGATAATGAGCAGTTCTTC. This sequence encodes CASSTSRDNEQFF.

The chain uses TRBV5-1 and TRBJ1-5; D may be TRBD1 (5 bases). The germline V gene encodes CDR1 SGHRS and CDR2 YFSETQ. Trimming took 0 bases from V and 3 from J, leaving 7 bases between them. The CDR3 totals 14 residues. The CDR3 nucleotides read TGCGCCAGCAGCTTGGGACAGCCCAATCAGCCCCAGCATTTT. The encoded protein is CASSLGQPNQPQHF. The full variable domain, completed using reference TRBV5-1 and TRBJ1-5, is KAGVTQTPRYLIKTRGQQVTLSCSPISGHRSVSWYQQTPGQGLQFLFEYFSETQRNKGNFPGRFSGRQFSNSRSEMNVSTLELGDSALYLCASSLGQPNQPQHFGDGTRLSIL.

This chain joins TRBV27 and TRBJ1-2; 8 bases match TRBD1. The CDR3 sequence is 14 residues long. Per the germline V gene, CDR1 is MNHEY and CDR2 is SMNVEV (reference sequence). V lost 4 bases to trimming and J lost 8 bases; unmatched junction nucleotides: 9. CDR3 bases: TGTGCCAGCAGTTCCTTCGGGACAGGATACGGCTACACCTTC. Protein: CASSSFGTGYGYTF.

The chain employs TRBV18 and TRBJ1-2; TRBD1 agrees at 8 bases. The CDR3 length is 14 residues. V shed 6 bases, J shed 8 bases, and the junction held 11 bases outside the gene matches. From germline, CDR1 is KGHSH and CDR2 LQKENI. CDR3 DNA: TGTGCCAGCTCGTACAACAGGGGGAGTGGAGGCTACACCTTC. Amino acid sequence: CASSYNRGSGGYTF.

The CDR3 reads CASSQGSSGNTIYF. The CDR3 DNA is TGTGCCAGCAGTCAAGGGAGTTCTGGAAACACCATATATTTT. The chain uses TRBV28 and TRBJ1-3; D not certain. The germline V gene has CDR1 MDHEN and CDR2 SYDVKM. The CDR3 runs 14 residues. V lost 5 bases and J 1 base, leaving 9 bases between the germline ends.

The chain recombines TRBV6-5 with TRBJ2-7, with D maybe TRBD2 (5 bases). CDR1 is MNHEY and CDR2 is SVGAGI in the germline V gene. The CDR3 consists of 15 residues. V was cut by 4 bases and J by 6 bases, with 19 bases left in between. CDR3 residues: CASSSGRYFGGEQYF. The CDR3 region has the DNA TGTGCCAGCAGTTCGGGAAGGTACTTTGGCGGCGAGCAGTACTTC.

The chain couples TRBV3-1 (or the pseudogene TRBV3-2) to TRBJ2-1, with 9 bases identical to TRBD2. CDR3 size: 15 residues. The V gene end was trimmed by 4 bases and the J gene end by 5 bases; junction bases not matched to a gene: 6. Per the germline V gene, CDR1 is LGHDT and CDR2 is YNNKEL (reference sequence). CDR3 nucleotide sequence: TGTGCCAGCAGCCTACCGGGACTAGCTCACAATGAGCAGTTCTTC. It yields the protein CASSLPGLAHNEQFF.

This chain uses TRBV19 with TRBJ1-2, with TRBD1 matching 8 bases. With V trimmed by 5 bases and J by 4 bases, 9 bases remained unmatched. The CDR3 has 15 residues. Germline V gene lookup returns CDR1 LNHDA and CDR2 SQIVND (reference sequence). CDR3 in DNA: TGTGCCAGTAGTTCCAAGACAGGGGACTCCTATGGCTACACCTTC. This translates into CASSSKTGDSYGYTF.

The chain couples TRBV5-1 to TRBJ2-1; 7 nucleotides line up with TRBD1. Germline loops: CDR1 SGHRS, CDR2 YFSETQ. After removal of 7 bases from V and 8 bases from J, the junction contained 9 bases not matched to a gene. CDR3 size: 13 residues. As DNA, the CDR3 is TGCGCCAGCGGACAAACAGGGGAAGATGAGCAGTTCTTC. Translated: CASGQTGEDEQFF.

This clone appeared once. Germline and junction disagree at one end, which may indicate a read error. The sample holds other DNA sequences that translate to the same CDR3. The chain employs TRBV5-1 and TRBJ2-7; D is unclear. The germline CDR1 and CDR2 sequences are SGHRS and YFSETQ. This CDR3 comprises 15 residues. The CDR3 bases are TGCGCCAGTAGCTTGCTCTCCTGGGCTCTCTACGAGCAGTACTTC. Protein: CASSLLSWALYEQYF.